This TCR beta chain was sequenced for a study of early T cells in non-severe SARS-CoV-2 infection. The wider study: Investigators sequenced bulk RNA drawn from unsorted whole blood, and chains remained unpaired.

Study outcomes and limitations: Matching against VDJdb likely underestimated virus-specific expansions, favoring anti-spike CD8.

Researchers tagged individual cDNA molecules with unique molecular identifiers. TCRdb redid the calling of the 5' RACE reads with MiXCR, one entry per CDR3 protein. The table has approximately 67,000 distinct CDR3 sequences, roughly 10% seen once; the top ten hold approximately 3%. By sample fraction, this clonotype is medium-sized. Its antigen remains unknown. The germline V gene has CDR1 MNHEY and CDR2 SVGEGT. The CDR3 extends over 14 amino acids. The V segment lost 2 bases and the J segment 2 bases; nucleotides outside the gene matches: 1. The TCR was taken from an adult who was a healthcare worker with PCR-confirmed SARS-CoV-2 infection or an uninfected control (not recorded which). The chain has TRBV6-2 or TRBV6-3 and TRBJ2-3; 7 bases agree with TRBD2. Sequencing used whole blood. This chain's CDR3 is CASSYGRATDTQYF. The CDR3, as DNA: TGTGCCAGCAGTTACGGGAGGGCCACAGATACGCAGTATTTT.